These 30 T cell receptor beta chains were all obtained from the same sample, sequenced in a study of CXCR3-negative and CXCR3-positive naive CD8 T cells. Preparation of TRB cDNA libraries relied on 5' RACE carrying UMI labels. For each CDR3 protein, TCRdb gives one entry from its re-call of the 5' RACE reads, without DNA. Its listing shows about 90,000 distinct CDR3 sequences. Sequencing was done on a sample of naive CXCR3- CD8+ T cells from blood. The subset here: CD45RO-CCR7+CD27+CD95- naive CD8+ T cells lacking CXCR3 (TNR3-). These receptor sequences come from a human donor in good health. Some clones in this sample may be carry-over from other donors' samples.

This chain joins TRBV18 and TRBJ2-7. Per germline, CDR1 KGHSH and CDR2 LQKENI. This CDR3 region has 14 residues. The CDR3: CASSPLGSSYEQYF.

V and J are TRBV4-3 and TRBJ2-1; TCRdb indicates TRBD1, and absent DNA this call remains unverified. CDR1 is LGHNA, CDR2 YSLEER, per germline. The CDR3 consists of 16 residues. The chain's CDR3 is CASSQDSGAGFNEQFF.

V gene TRBV20-1 combines with J gene TRBJ1-1; TCRdb calls TRBD1, which cannot be checked without DNA. Germline V gene data show CDR1 as DFQATT and CDR2 as SNEGSKA (reference sequence). The CDR3 totals 15 residues. This CDR3 reads CSARGMTGDGTEAFF.

The V call is TRBV5-6, the J call TRBJ2-1. Germline values: CDR1 SGHDT, CDR2 YYEEEE. CDR3 length: 11 amino acids. Here the CDR3 reads CASSFFNEQFF. The whole variable domain, filled in from reference TRBV5-6 and TRBJ2-1, reads DAGVTQSPTHLIKTRGQQVTLRCSPKSGHDTVSWYQQALGQGPQFIFQYYEEEERQRGNFPDRFSGHQFPNYSSELNVNALLLGDSALYLCASSFFNEQFFGPGTRLTVL.

The CDR3: CASRYNREEETQYF. The rearrangement links TRBV7-6 to TRBJ2-5; the D call from TCRdb, TRBD1, cannot be confirmed without DNA. Germline values: CDR1 SGHVS, CDR2 FNYEAQ. The CDR3 is 14 residues long.

The chain is built from TRBV5-1 and TRBJ2-1; there is no DNA to check the TCRdb D call of TRBD2. Germline V gene sequence: CDR1 SGHRS, CDR2 YFSETQ. This CDR3 contains 17 residues. The CDR3 protein is CASSLEGSGSAYNEQFF.

The chain carries TRBV27 and TRBJ2-7; TCRdb reports TRBD1, a call that lacks DNA to check it against. The CDR3 extends over 15 amino acids. Germline lookup yields CDR1 MNHEY and CDR2 SMNVEV (reference sequence). The CDR3 spells CASGERGDRVFEQYF.

The gene calls are TRBV4-1 and TRBJ2-1; checking the TCRdb D call of TRBD1 is not possible without DNA. Germline V lookup: CDR1 MGHRA, CDR2 YSYEKL. The CDR3 length is 14 residues. Here the CDR3 reads CASSRGAGGNEQFF.

This chain joins TRBV7-8 and TRBJ2-7; there is no DNA to check the TCRdb D call of TRBD1. Germline loops: CDR1 SGHVS, CDR2 FQNEAQ. The CDR3 sequence is 14 residues long. The CDR3 loop is CASSPRDRANEQYF.

The chain carries TRBV12-3 or TRBV12-4 and TRBJ2-1; with no DNA, the TCRdb D assignment of TRBD1 cannot be verified. This CDR3 has 12 residues. The CDR3 region is CATRTGNHEQFF.

V usage is TRBV7-9 and J usage is TRBJ2-7; TCRdb indicates TRBD2, and absent DNA this call remains unverified. Germline CDR1 and CDR2: SEHNR and FQNEAQ (reference sequence). This CDR3 is 18 amino acids long. This CDR3 is CASSLGAWRGELSGEQYF.

V is TRBV5-4 and J is TRBJ2-7; checking the TCRdb D call of TRBD1 is not possible without DNA. In germline, CDR1 is SGHNT, CDR2 YYREEE (reference sequence). The CDR3 is 12 residues long. The CDR3 protein is CAMAEGAGEQYF.

This sequence joins TRBV6-5 and TRBJ2-2. The CDR3 sequence is 12 residues long. Germline assignment: CDR1 MNHEY and CDR2 SVGAGI. The CDR3 loop reads CASSDRPGELFF.

The chain couples TRBV4-1 to TRBJ1-5; TCRdb lists TRBD1, though no DNA is available to test this call. Per germline, CDR1 MGHRA and CDR2 YSYEKL. CDR3 length: 16 amino acids. The CDR3 reads CASSLRGGQGNQPQHF.

The chain carries TRBV6-5 and TRBJ2-5; TCRdb reports TRBD1, a call that lacks DNA to check it against. Germline V gene lookup returns CDR1 MNHEY and CDR2 SVGAGI. This CDR3 comprises 14 residues. CDR3 sequence: CASSARTGTETQYF.

V usage is TRBV6-6 and J usage is TRBJ1-2; the TRBD1 assignment by TCRdb is unverifiable without DNA. This CDR3 has 15 amino acids. Germline CDR1 and CDR2: MNHNY and SVGAGI (reference sequence). This chain's CDR3 is CASSLTPGTTEGYTF.

V is TRBV5-5 and J is TRBJ2-3; TCRdb's assignment of TRBD1 cannot be checked, as there is no DNA. Germline-derived CDR1 and CDR2 are SGHKS and YYEKEE (reference sequence). The CDR3 is 19 amino acids. The CDR3 sequence is CASSLGARQAVPSTDTQYF.

This sequence joins TRBV29-1 and TRBJ2-7. This CDR3 comprises 11 residues. CDR1 and CDR2 (germline): SQVTM, ANQGSEA. The CDR3 reads CSVLSSYEQYF.

The chain uses TRBV7-2 and TRBJ1-2; TCRdb designates TRBD1, a call that cannot be tested without DNA. This CDR3 has 15 residues. Germline CDR1 and CDR2: SGHTA and FQGNSA. The CDR3: CASSPDRNRDYGYTF.

The rearrangement links TRBV29-1 to TRBJ2-1; TCRdb's D call of TRBD1 is untestable without DNA. Germline CDR1 reads SQVTM; CDR2 reads ANQGSEA. This CDR3 is built from 16 residues. CDR3 sequence: CSVEDQGQSSYNEQFF.

The chain carries TRBV5-5 and TRBJ2-4; there is no DNA to check the TCRdb D call of TRBD1. Germline CDR1 SGHKS, CDR2 YYEKEE (reference sequence). This CDR3 has 15 residues. CDR3: CASSWGPGQGNIQYF. Drawing the rest from reference TRBV5-5 and TRBJ2-4, the complete variable domain is DAGVTQSPTHLIKTRGQQVTLRCSPISGHKSVSWYQQVLGQGPQFIFQYYEKEERGRGNFPDRFSARQFPNYSSELNVNALLLGDSALYLCASSWGPGQGNIQYFGAGTRLSVL.

The J gene is TRBJ2-7, the V gene TRBV29-1; absent DNA, TCRdb's TRBD1 call cannot be checked. Germline V gene lookup returns CDR1 SQVTM and CDR2 ANQGSEA. The CDR3 spans 13 residues. The CDR3 loop reads CSVPGQGAYEQYF.

The V and J genes are TRBV29-1 and TRBJ2-3. Per the germline V gene, CDR1 is SQVTM and CDR2 is ANQGSEA. The CDR3 loop spans 13 amino acids. The CDR3 is CSGTSWSTDTQYF.

The V and J genes are TRBV9 and TRBJ2-3. Germline lookup yields CDR1 SGDLS and CDR2 YYNGEE. The CDR3 length is 15 residues. The CDR3 reads CASSVVASGTDTQYF. Together with reference TRBV9 and TRBJ2-3, the CDR3 gives the full variable domain: DSGVTQTPKHLITATGQRVTLRCSPRSGDLSVYWYQQSLDQGLQFLIQYYNGEERAKGNILERFSAQQFPDLHSELNLSSLELGDSALYFCASSVVASGTDTQYFGPGTRLTVL.

The V call is TRBV20-1, the J call TRBJ2-7. In germline, CDR1 is DFQATT, CDR2 SNEGSKA (reference sequence). The CDR3 contains 15 residues. The CDR3 region is CSARGQLEKAYEQYF.

The chain carries TRBV13 and TRBJ1-4; the TCRdb call, TRBD1, lacks DNA for checking. Germline V gene lookup returns CDR1 PRHDT and CDR2 FYEKMQ (reference sequence). CDR3 length equals 17 residues. CDR3 sequence reads: CASSLERGGATNEKLFF.

This chain links TRBV6-5 with TRBJ1-4. The CDR3 is 13 amino acids. Germline V gene data show CDR1 as MNHEY and CDR2 as SVGAGI. The CDR3 region is CASSDDMFEKLFF.

The rearrangement joins TRBV28 to TRBJ1-4; lacking DNA, the TRBD1 call made by TCRdb goes unchecked. Germline lookup yields CDR1 MDHEN and CDR2 SYDVKM. The CDR3 sequence is 18 residues long. The CDR3 protein is CASGPGRRASLTNEKLFF.

The chain links TRBV21-1 to TRBJ2-2; the D gene TCRdb calls, TRBD2, cannot be checked with no DNA. TRBV21-1 is a pseudogene. This CDR3 comprises 17 residues. Here the CDR3 reads CASSKGRLRTAGGELFF.

This chain uses TRBV29-1 with TRBJ2-7; TCRdb's D call of TRBD1 is untestable without DNA. CDR3 length equals 13 residues. Germline V gives CDR1 SQVTM, CDR2 ANQGSEA. The CDR3 here is CSVGGAGFYEQYF.